Below are 19 T cell receptor beta chains sequenced from a single sample in a study of cytomegalovirus exposure and HLA in healthy donors. It was with 60 Vbeta and 13 Jbeta primers that the PCR ran. TCRdb's table, derived via immunoSEQ multiplex PCR, lists solely in-frame clones and lacks some. The sample records around 80,000 clones, about 78% being singletons. Specimen: PBMCs. The receptors derive from a man younger than 35 in good health and CMV-seropositive.

The chain joins TRBV9 to TRBJ2-7; 7 nucleotides agree with TRBD1. V lost 1 base to trimming and J lost 4 bases; unmatched junction nucleotides: 8. Germline CDR1 and CDR2: SGDLS and YYNGEE. The CDR3 has 15 residues. CDR3 region: CASSVKGGGSYEQYF. The CDR3 DNA is TGTGCCAGCAGCGTAAAAGGGGGCGGCTCTTACGAGCAGTACTTC.

This rearrangement joins TRBV4-1 to TRBJ1-1, with D hard to call. Germline V lookup: CDR1 MGHRA, CDR2 YSYEKL. Trimming took 4 bases from V and 6 from J, leaving 15 bases between them. The length of the CDR3 is 14 residues. In nucleotides, the CDR3 is TGCGCCAGCAGCCTTAGGGATGCGGGCGCTGAAGCTTTCTTT. Translated: CASSLRDAGAEAFF.

This clone came up once. This chain connects TRBV13 to TRBJ2-7, with D possibly TRBD2 on 6 matching bases. CDR1 is PRHDT and CDR2 is FYEKMQ in the germline V gene (reference sequence). This CDR3 is 13 amino acids long. Trimming removed 3 bases at V and 3 bases at J, with 9 bases between. The CDR3 protein is CASSFGLYYEQYF. CDR3 DNA sequence: TGTGCCAGCAGCTTTGGACTATACTACGAGCAGTACTTC.

V and J are TRBV6-1 and TRBJ1-1, with 7 bases aligning to TRBD1. The CDR3 covers 14 residues. With V trimmed by 6 bases and J by 4 bases, 8 bases remained unmatched. The germline V gene encodes CDR1 MNHNS and CDR2 SASEGT. CDR3 region: CASRESGGATEAFF. CDR3 DNA sequence: TGTGCCAGCAGGGAATCAGGGGGTGCCACTGAAGCTTTCTTT.

The rearrangement uses TRBV7-9 and TRBJ1-4, with 7 bases fitting TRBD1. The CDR3 consists of 15 residues. Germline trimming cut 6 bases from V and 8 bases from J; bases unmatched to any gene: 12. Germline assignment: CDR1 SEHNR and CDR2 FQNEAQ (reference sequence). CDR3 sequence reads: CASRPRTQQGEKLFF. The CDR3 bases are TGTGCCAGCAGGCCTCGGACACAACAGGGGGAAAAACTGTTTTTT.

This clone has just one count. This chain uses TRBV28 with TRBJ1-2; 9 bases line up with TRBD1. V was pared by 6 bases and J by 8 bases, with 4 bases of the junction left unmatched. This CDR3 has 12 residues. CDR1 is MDHEN and CDR2 is SYDVKM in the germline V gene. The CDR3 region is CASRVTGGGYTF. CDR3 coding DNA: TGTGCCAGCAGAGTGACAGGGGGAGGCTACACCTTC.

The chain recombines TRBV5-4 with TRBJ2-5; TRBD1 aligns across 7 bases. The J segment lost 5 bases and the V segment lost 4 bases, leaving 8 bases of the junction unmatched. CDR3 size: 14 residues. The germline V gene has CDR1 SGHNT and CDR2 YYREEE (reference sequence). CDR3 in DNA: TGTGCCAGCAGCCCACGACAGGGCGGGGAGACCCAGTACTTC. Translating gives CASSPRQGGETQYF.

The DNA of the CDR3 is TGTGCCAGCAGCTTAGATCGGCGGCGTGAGCAGTTCTTC. Residues: CASSLDRRREQFF. The gene calls are TRBV11-3 and TRBJ2-1; D is undetermined. The CDR3 is made up of 13 amino acids. Germline CDR1 and CDR2: SGHNT and YENEEA. The V end was cut by 0 bases, the J end by 9 bases, with 9 bases between. The variable domain in full, with the rest retrieved from reference TRBV11-3 and TRBJ2-1, is EAGVVQSPRYKIIEKKQPVAFWCNPISGHNTLYWYLQNLGQGPELLIRYENEEAVDDSQLPKDRFSAERLKGVDSTLKIQPAELGDSAVYLCASSLDRRREQFFGPGTRLTVL.

This clone appeared a few times. The V call is TRBV7-9, the J call TRBJ2-7; D is possibly TRBD2 (5 bases). V dropped 2 bases and J dropped 5 bases, with 19 bases sitting between them. The germline CDR1 and CDR2 sequences are SEHNR and FQNEAQ (reference sequence). The CDR3 sequence is 16 residues long. The CDR3 DNA sequence: TGTGCCAGCAGCTTAAGTAGCGTTCGGGCGGGCAACGAGCAGTACTTC. Its translation: CASSLSSVRAGNEQYF.

DNA for the CDR3: TGTGCCAGCAGCTCAGGGGGCCGCTTCTCTGGGGCCAACGTCCTGACTTTC. It specifies CASSSGGRFSGANVLTF. J is TRBJ2-6 and V is TRBV7-2; 8 bases are shared with TRBD1. CDR3 length: 17 residues. Germline lookup yields CDR1 SGHTA and CDR2 FQGNSA. The junction had 5 bases not matched to a gene; V was cut back by 4 bases and J by 0 bases.

In its sample, this clone was seen once. The chain couples TRBV19 to TRBJ1-5; D uncertain. CDR1 LNHDA and CDR2 SQIVND come from the germline V gene (reference sequence). The CDR3 runs 14 residues. V was clipped by 3 bases and J by 0 bases, with 6 bases between them. The CDR3 here is CASSMRDSNQPQHF. CDR3 in DNA: TGTGCCAGTAGTATGCGAGATAGCAATCAGCCCCAGCATTTT.

The chain has TRBV4-1 and TRBJ1-1; a possible D gene is TRBD1 (5 bases). This CDR3 has 13 amino acids. The germline CDR1 and CDR2 sequences are MGHRA and YSYEKL. Deletions cut 5 bases from V and 2 bases from J, with 9 bases between. As DNA, the CDR3 is TGCGCCAGCAGCTACAGGTTTAACACTGAAGCTTTCTTT. This encodes CASSYRFNTEAFF.

In its sample, this clone was seen once. The chain uses TRBV11-2 and TRBJ2-3; D perhaps matches TRBD1 (6 bases). The CDR3 spans 13 residues. CDR1 SGHAT and CDR2 FQNNGV come from the germline V gene. The V end was cut by 5 bases, the J end by 4 bases, with 10 bases between. The CDR3 here is CASSLQGADTQYF. The CDR3 nucleotides read TGTGCCAGCAGCCTACAGGGAGCAGATACGCAGTATTTT. The full variable domain, with the rest looked up from reference TRBV11-2 and TRBJ2-3, is EAGVAQSPRYKIIEKRQSVAFWCNPISGHATLYWYQQILGQGPKLLIQFQNNGVVDDSQLPKDRFSAERLKGVDSTLKIQPAKLEDSAVYLCASSLQGADTQYFGPGTRLTVL.

J is TRBJ2-1 and V is TRBV5-4; 13 positions agree with TRBD2. The CDR3 has 14 residues. Germline CDR1 SGHNT, CDR2 YYREEE (reference sequence). J gave up 8 bases and V 4 bases, and 3 bases lay outside the gene matches. The CDR3: CASSPGLAGDEQFF. CDR3 DNA: TGTGCCAGCAGCCCCGGACTAGCGGGAGATGAGCAGTTCTTC.

The count of this clone is one. The rearrangement uses TRBV29-1 and TRBJ2-4; D call uncertain. The V end was cut by 4 bases, the J end by 4 bases, with 11 bases between. The CDR3 runs to 13 residues. Germline loops: CDR1 SQVTM, CDR2 ANQGSEA. The CDR3 region has the DNA TGCAGCGTTGTAGAGAACTTGAAAAACATTCAGTACTTC. It encodes CSVVENLKNIQYF.

The chain couples TRBV14 to TRBJ2-2; D perhaps matches TRBD1 (5 bases). The CDR3 has 16 residues. Germline-derived CDR1 and CDR2 are SGHDN and FVKESK. Trimming shortened V by 0 bases and J by 4 bases, and 12 bases separated the two germline ends. CDR3 in DNA: TGTGCCAGCAGCCAAGAGGGGCCGCTGGGCACCGGGGAGCTGTTTTTT. This gives the protein CASSQEGPLGTGELFF.

The chain couples TRBV7-8 to TRBJ2-7; 7 nucleotides line up with TRBD1. The CDR3 spans 13 residues. Germline CDR1 and CDR2: SGHVS and FQNEAQ. The V segment lost 3 bases and the J segment 3 bases; nucleotides outside the gene matches: 2. CDR3 amino acids: CASSFDRDYEQYF. As DNA, the CDR3 is TGTGCCAGCAGCTTTGACAGGGACTACGAGCAGTACTTC.

The genes are TRBV13 and TRBJ2-3, with 7 bases identical to TRBD2. The CDR3 is 17 residues long. Per the germline V gene, CDR1 is PRHDT and CDR2 is FYEKMQ (reference sequence). V was clipped by 5 bases and J by 5 bases; unmatched bases: 16. The CDR3 DNA follows: TGTGCCAGCAGCCCCGGAGCCGGGAGGCCTAAAGGAGATACGCAGTATTTT. Amino acid sequence: CASSPGAGRPKGDTQYF. The full variable domain, rest sourced from reference TRBV13 and TRBJ2-3, is AAGVIQSPRHLIKEKRETATLKCYPIPRHDTVYWYQQGPGQDPQFLISFYEKMQSDKGSIPDRFSAQQFSDYHSELNMSSLELGDSALYFCASSPGAGRPKGDTQYFGPGTRLTVL.

Worth noting for this clone: One end of the junction fails to match germline, which may point to a read error. The gene calls are TRBV5-1 and TRBJ1-1, with a possible D match to TRBD1 (5 bases). Germline V gene data show CDR1 as SGHRS and CDR2 as YFSETQ. This CDR3 spans 12 amino acids. In nucleotides, the CDR3 is TGCGCCAGCACCGAAGACGGACGCAGGGTTGAATTT. Translating gives CASTEDGRRVEF.